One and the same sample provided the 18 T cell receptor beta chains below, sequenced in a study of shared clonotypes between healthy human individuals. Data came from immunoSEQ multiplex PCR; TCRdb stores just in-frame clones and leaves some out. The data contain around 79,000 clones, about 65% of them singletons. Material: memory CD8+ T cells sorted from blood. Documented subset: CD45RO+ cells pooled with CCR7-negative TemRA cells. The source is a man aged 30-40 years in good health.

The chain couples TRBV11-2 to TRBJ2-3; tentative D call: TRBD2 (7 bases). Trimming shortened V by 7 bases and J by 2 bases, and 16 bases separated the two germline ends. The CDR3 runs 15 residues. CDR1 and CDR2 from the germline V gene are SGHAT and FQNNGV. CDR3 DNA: TGTGCCAGCACTCAGGCGCGGGGGCACACAGATACGCAGTATTTT. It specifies CASTQARGHTDTQYF.

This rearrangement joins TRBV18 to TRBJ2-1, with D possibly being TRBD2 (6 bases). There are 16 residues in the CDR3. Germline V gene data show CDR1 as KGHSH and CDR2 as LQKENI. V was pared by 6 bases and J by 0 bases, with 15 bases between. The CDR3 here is CASSHLERVSYNEQFF. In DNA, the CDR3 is TGTGCCAGCTCCCACCTTGAGCGGGTCTCCTACAATGAGCAGTTCTTC.

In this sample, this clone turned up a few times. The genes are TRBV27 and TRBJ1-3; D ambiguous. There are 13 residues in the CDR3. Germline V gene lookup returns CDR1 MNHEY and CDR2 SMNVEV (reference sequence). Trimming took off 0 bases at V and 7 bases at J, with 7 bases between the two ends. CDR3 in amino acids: CASSLSPGNTIYF. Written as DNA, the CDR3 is TGTGCCAGCAGTTTATCTCCCGGGAACACCATATATTTT.

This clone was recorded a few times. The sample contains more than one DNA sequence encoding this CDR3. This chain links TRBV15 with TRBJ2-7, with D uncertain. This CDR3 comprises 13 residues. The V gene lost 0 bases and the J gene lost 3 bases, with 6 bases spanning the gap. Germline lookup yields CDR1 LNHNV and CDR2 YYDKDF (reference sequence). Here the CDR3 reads CATSRDLSYEQYF. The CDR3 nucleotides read TGTGCCACCAGCAGAGATCTTAGCTACGAGCAGTACTTC.

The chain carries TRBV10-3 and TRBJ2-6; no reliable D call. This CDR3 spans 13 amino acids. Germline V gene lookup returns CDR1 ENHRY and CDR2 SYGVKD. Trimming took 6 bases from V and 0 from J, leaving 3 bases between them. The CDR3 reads CAISLSGANVLTF. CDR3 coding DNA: TGTGCCATCAGCCTCTCTGGGGCCAACGTCCTGACTTTC.

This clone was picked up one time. The CDR3 DNA is TGTGCCAGCGGCGGGAGGGCGGGGGTTGAAGCTTTCTTT. Protein product: CASGGRAGVEAFF. The chain carries TRBV19 and TRBJ1-1; tentatively, D is TRBD1 (5 bases). The V gene lost 9 bases and the J gene lost 7 bases, with 18 bases spanning the gap. The CDR3 covers 13 residues. Germline V gene sequence: CDR1 LNHDA, CDR2 SQIVND (reference sequence).

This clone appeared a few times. The CDR3 DNA sequence: TGTGCCAGCAGCCCCACAAAACCTCCCTATGGCTACACCTTC. Its translation is CASSPTKPPYGYTF. This chain uses TRBV14 with TRBJ1-2, with D hard to call. The V gene's germline CDR1 is SGHDN and CDR2 FVKESK. V was trimmed by 4 bases and J by 4 bases, leaving 13 bases between them. This CDR3 region has 14 residues.

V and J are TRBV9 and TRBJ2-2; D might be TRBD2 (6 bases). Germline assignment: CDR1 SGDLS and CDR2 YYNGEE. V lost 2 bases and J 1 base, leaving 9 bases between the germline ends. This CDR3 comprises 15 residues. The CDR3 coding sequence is TGTGCCAGCAGCGTGCTAGCGAGGAACACCGGGGAGCTGTTTTTT. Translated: CASSVLARNTGELFF. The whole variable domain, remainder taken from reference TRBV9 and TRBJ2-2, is DSGVTQTPKHLITATGQRVTLRCSPRSGDLSVYWYQQSLDQGLQFLIQYYNGEERAKGNILERFSAQQFPDLHSELNLSSLELGDSALYFCASSVLARNTGELFFGEGSRLTVL.

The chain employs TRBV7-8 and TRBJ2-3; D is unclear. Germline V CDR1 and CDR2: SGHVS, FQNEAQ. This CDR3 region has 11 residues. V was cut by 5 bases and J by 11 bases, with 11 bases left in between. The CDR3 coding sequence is TGTGCCAGCAGCAACCTGACAAAGCAGTATTTT. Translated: CASSNLTKQYF.

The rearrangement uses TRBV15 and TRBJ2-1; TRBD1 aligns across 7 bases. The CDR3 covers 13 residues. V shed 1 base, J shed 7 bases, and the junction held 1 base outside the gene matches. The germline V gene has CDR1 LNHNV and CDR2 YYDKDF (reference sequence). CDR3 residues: CATSRAQGNEQFF. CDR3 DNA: TGTGCCACCAGCAGAGCACAGGGGAATGAGCAGTTCTTC.

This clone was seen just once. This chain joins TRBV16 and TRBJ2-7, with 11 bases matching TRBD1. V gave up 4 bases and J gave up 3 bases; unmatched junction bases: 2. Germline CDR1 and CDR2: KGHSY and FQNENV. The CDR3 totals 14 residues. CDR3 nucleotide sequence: TGTGCCAGCAGCCTGGGGACAGGGGGCTACGAGCAGTACTTC. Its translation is CASSLGTGGYEQYF.

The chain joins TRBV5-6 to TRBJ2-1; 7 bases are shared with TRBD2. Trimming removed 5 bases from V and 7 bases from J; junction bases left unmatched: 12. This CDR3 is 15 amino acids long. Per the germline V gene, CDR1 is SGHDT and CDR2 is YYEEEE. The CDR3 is CASSPPDAGANEQFF. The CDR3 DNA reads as TGTGCCAGCAGTCCACCGGACGCGGGAGCTAATGAGCAGTTCTTC.

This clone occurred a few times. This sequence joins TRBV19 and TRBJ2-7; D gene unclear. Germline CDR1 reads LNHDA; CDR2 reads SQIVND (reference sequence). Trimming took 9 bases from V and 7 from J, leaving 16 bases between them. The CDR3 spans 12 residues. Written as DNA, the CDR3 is TGTGCCAGGGGCTTGAGTCTGAGAGAGCAGTACTTC. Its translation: CARGLSLREQYF.

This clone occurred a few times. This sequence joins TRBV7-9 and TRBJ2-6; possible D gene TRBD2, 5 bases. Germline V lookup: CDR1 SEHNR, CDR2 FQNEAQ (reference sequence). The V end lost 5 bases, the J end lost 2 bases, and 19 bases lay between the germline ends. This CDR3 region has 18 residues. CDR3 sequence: CASSVTDYELAGANVLTF. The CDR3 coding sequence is TGTGCCAGCAGCGTAACAGACTATGAGTTAGCTGGGGCCAACGTCCTGACTTTC.

As DNA, the CDR3 is TGTGCCATCAAGTACGCCCCCGGGACAGGGGTCCATGGCTACACCTTC. Translated: CAIKYAPGTGVHGYTF. The rearrangement links TRBV10-3 to TRBJ1-2; 10 bases match TRBD1. The CDR3 length is 16 residues. V trimming: 7 bases; J trimming: 6 bases; junction bases outside the gene matches: 14. Germline CDR1 is ENHRY and CDR2 is SYGVKD.

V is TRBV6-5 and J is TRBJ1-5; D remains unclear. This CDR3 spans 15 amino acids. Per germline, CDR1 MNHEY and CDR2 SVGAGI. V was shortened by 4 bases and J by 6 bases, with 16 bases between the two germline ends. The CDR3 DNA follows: TGTGCCAGCAGTTTATCGGTGTTGGGAGGTCAGCCCCAGCATTTT. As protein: CASSLSVLGGQPQHF.

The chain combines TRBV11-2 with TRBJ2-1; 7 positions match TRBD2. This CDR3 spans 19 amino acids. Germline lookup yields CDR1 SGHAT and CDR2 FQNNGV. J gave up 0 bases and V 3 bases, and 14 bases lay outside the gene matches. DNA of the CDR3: TGTGCCAGCAGCTTGGGGCTAGCGGCCTCCGGCCCCTCCTACAATGAGCAGTTCTTC. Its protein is CASSLGLAASGPSYNEQFF.

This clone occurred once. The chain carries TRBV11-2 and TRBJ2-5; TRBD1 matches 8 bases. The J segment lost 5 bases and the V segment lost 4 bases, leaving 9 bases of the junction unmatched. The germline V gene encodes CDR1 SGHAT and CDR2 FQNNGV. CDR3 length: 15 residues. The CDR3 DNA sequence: TGTGCCAGCAGCTCGGGACAGGCGAACCGGGAGACCCAGTACTTC. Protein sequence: CASSSGQANRETQYF.